Listed below are T cell receptor beta chains from one sample, sequenced in a study of blood T cell repertoires in COVID-19. The repertoire was sequenced with immunoSEQ multiplex PCR; TCRdb's copy has only in-frame clones and lacks some. The data show about 140,000 clones, around 81% seen once. The sample was peripheral blood. The origin of the receptors is a human donor in a cohort sampled during active COVID-19. The CDR3 runs from the conserved cysteine through the conserved F or W. A D gene is named only where the DNA matches it firmly. Clone size is shown for a subset of rows, as once, few, many or a class of expanded clone.

>NA|TRBV3-1/TRBV3-2|TRBJ1-2|NA
TGTGCCAGCAGCCAAAGTCAGGGAGGCTACACCTTC
CASSQSQGGYTF
>NA|TRBV5-1|TRBJ1-1|TRBD1
TGCGCCAGCAGTTTGTTTCCGGGACAGGGGACCACTGAAGCTTTCTTT
CASSLFPGQGTTEAFF
>NA|TRBV28|TRBJ2-7|NA
TGTGCCAGCAGTTTTGGGCGGGTGGGCTCCTACGAGCAGTACTTC
CASSFGRVGSYEQYF
>NA|TRBV5-1|TRBJ1-6|TRBD1
TGCGCCAGCAGCCTCAAGGGGGCAAGCTCCTATAATTCACCCCTCCACTTT
CASSLKGASSYNSPLHF
>NA|TRBV4-1|TRBJ2-5|TRBD1
TGCGCCAGCAGCCAAGTAGACAGGGCGGAGGAGACCCAGTACTTC
CASSQVDRAEETQYF
>few|TRBV29-1|TRBJ2-7|NA
TGCAGCGTTGAAGATTTGGTGGGGCGCAAGTACGAGCAGTACTTC
CSVEDLVGRKYEQYF
>NA|TRBV6-5|TRBJ2-7|TRBD2
TGTGCCAGCTCTGTAGCGGGAGTTATCTACGAGCAGTACTTC
CASSVAGVIYEQYF
>NA|TRBV7-9|TRBJ2-7|NA
TGTGCCAGCAGCACTAGGACCGAGCAGTACTTC
CASSTRTEQYF
>NA|TRBV24-1|TRBJ2-1|TRBD1
TGTGCCACCAAATCTGGACAGGGGACCTACAATGAGCAGTTCTTC
CATKSGQGTYNEQFF
>NA|TRBV7-2|TRBJ1-4|NA
TGTGCCAGCAGCCCACAGGGCAGGGGAAATGAAAAACTGTTTTTT
CASSPQGRGNEKLFF
>NA|TRBV2|TRBJ1-2|NA
TGTGCCAGCAGACGGGACACCGCTAACTATGGCTACACCTTC
CASRRDTANYGYTF
>NA|TRBV29-1|TRBJ2-3|NA
TGCAGCGTTAGCACTAGCACAGATACGCAGTATTTT
CSVSTSTDTQYF
>NA|TRBV19|TRBJ2-2|TRBD1
TGTGCCAGTAACCTAGGGACAGGCGCGAACACCGGGGAGCTGTTTTTT
CASNLGTGANTGELFF
>NA|TRBV2|TRBJ2-7|TRBD2
TGTGCCAGCAGTGAGGGGGCTAGCGGGTTTTACGAGCAGTACTTC
CASSEGASGFYEQYF
>NA|TRBV24-1|TRBJ2-4|NA
TGTGCCACCGCGAGTGGGGCCCGGAACATTCAGTACTTC
CATASGARNIQYF
>NA|TRBV28|TRBJ2-5|NA
TGTGCCAGCAGTTTATCCGAGCCGTATCGGGAGACCCAGTACTTC
CASSLSEPYRETQYF
>NA|TRBV9|TRBJ2-7|TRBD2
TGTGCCAGCAGCGTAGGCCCAGCGGGAGGGCCCTACGAGCAGTACTTC
CASSVGPAGGPYEQYF
>once|TRBV19|TRBJ1-3|TRBD1
TGTGCCAGTGAATTCGACAGGGAAGGTGGAAACACCATATATTTT
CASEFDREGGNTIYF
>NA|TRBV18|TRBJ1-5|TRBD1
TGTGCCAGCTCACCAGGACAGGGCGGCAATCAGCCCCAGCATTTT
CASSPGQGGNQPQHF
>NA|TRBV18|TRBJ1-5|TRBD1
TGTGCCAGCTCACCACCTTGGACAGGAAACAATCAGCCCCAGCATTTT
CASSPPWTGNNQPQHF
>NA|TRBV4-2|TRBJ2-7|TRBD2
TGTGCCAGCAGCCACAGCGGGACCAACTACGAGCAGTACTTC
CASSHSGTNYEQYF
>NA|TRBV12-3/TRBV12-4|TRBJ1-6|NA
TGTGCCAGCAGTTACAGGGTAAGTTCACCCCTCCACTTT
CASSYRVSSPLHF
>NA|TRBV7-9|TRBJ2-1|NA
TGTGCCAGCAGCTCGACTAGTATAGGTGAGCAGTTCTTC
CASSSTSIGEQFF
>NA|TRBV7-2|TRBJ2-3|TRBD2
TGTGCCAGCAGCTTTAGACTAGCGGGGAGCACAGATACGCAGTATTTT
CASSFRLAGSTDTQYF
>NA|TRBV13|TRBJ2-5|TRBD2
TGTGCCAGCAGCCTAGCGGGAGATACGGAGCACCAAGAGACCCAGTACTTC
CASSLAGDTEHQETQYF
>NA|TRBV29-1|TRBJ2-2|TRBD1
TGCAGCGTTGAAGATTACCGGGACAGGCAGACCGGGGAGCTGTTTTTT
CSVEDYRDRQTGELFF
>NA|TRBV18|TRBJ2-7|TRBD2
TGTGCCAGCTCACCGTCCTCGGGAGGCGGCTACGAGCAGTACTTC
CASSPSSGGGYEQYF
>NA|TRBV18|TRBJ2-5|NA
TGTGCCAGCTCACCAAAGGGATGGGAGGAGACCCAGTACTTC
CASSPKGWEETQYF
>NA|TRBV18|TRBJ2-5|TRBD2
TGTGCCAGCTCACCACGGGAGGGGAACCAAGAGACCCAGTACTTC
CASSPREGNQETQYF
>NA|TRBV5-1|TRBJ2-7|NA
TGCGCCAGCAGCATGGACTCCCTCTCCTACGAGCAGTACTTC
CASSMDSLSYEQYF
>once|TRBV6-5|TRBJ1-6|NA
TGTGCCAGCAGTCAAACGGGGGGTGCCCTCCACTTT
CASSQTGGALHF
>NA|TRBV2|TRBJ2-3|NA
TGTGCCAGCGGTTGGGACTCCACAGATACGCAGTATTTT
CASGWDSTDTQYF
>NA|TRBV28|TRBJ1-1|TRBD1
TGTGCCAGCAGTTTACTACAGGGGGTCAGCACTGAAGCTTTCTTT
CASSLLQGVSTEAFF
>few|TRBV11-2|TRBJ2-7|TRBD2
TGTGCCAGCAGCCGCCCGGGACTAGCGGGAGTCTACGAGCAGTACTTC
CASSRPGLAGVYEQYF
>NA|TRBV5-4|TRBJ2-1|TRBD2
TGTGCCAGCAGCTTGGCGGGCAGCGGGAGGGACTATGAGCAGTTCTTC
CASSLAGSGRDYEQFF
>NA|TRBV6-5|TRBJ2-2|NA
TGTGCCAGCAGTTACTCGTCCCCGAGTACCGGGGAGCTGTTTTTT
CASSYSSPSTGELFF
>NA|TRBV6-5|TRBJ1-5|TRBD1
TGTGCCAGCAACAGGGGCACAAATCAGCCCCAGCATTTT
CASNRGTNQPQHF
>NA|TRBV27|TRBJ1-1|NA
TGTGCCAGCAGGACAACGGGGGTGAACACTGAAGCTTTCTTT
CASRTTGVNTEAFF
>NA|TRBV19|TRBJ2-2|TRBD2
TGTGCCAGTACCGCGCTAGCGGCCGTAGGTAACGCCGGGGAGCTGTTTTTT
CASTALAAVGNAGELFF
>NA|TRBV10-1|TRBJ2-7|TRBD2
TGCGCCAGGACCCACACTTTACTAGCGGGAGAAAGATACGAGCAGTACTTC
CARTHTLLAGERYEQYF
>once|TRBV30|TRBJ1-1|NA
TGTGCCTGGAGCTTCGGGGAGAACACTGAAGCTTTCTTT
CAWSFGENTEAFF
>NA|TRBV27|TRBJ2-1|TRBD2
TGTGCCAGCAGTTCTCAGCGGGAGGTCTCCTACAATGAGCAGTTCTTC
CASSSQREVSYNEQFF
>NA|TRBV19|TRBJ2-1|TRBD2
TGTGCCAGTAGTATACCCTCTAGCGGACTAGGCCATGAGCAGTTCTTC
CASSIPSSGLGHEQFF
>once|TRBV18|TRBJ1-2|TRBD1
TGTGCCAGCTCCGGGACAGGGGATGGCTACACCTTC
CASSGTGDGYTF
>NA|TRBV10-3|TRBJ2-7|TRBD2
TGTGCCATCACCACAGACTATGGCGGGAGCTACGAGCAGTACTTC
CAITTDYGGSYEQYF
>NA|TRBV12-5|TRBJ1-1|NA
TGTGCTAGTCTGCCTGAAGGGAGGCACACTGAAGCTTTCTTT
CASLPEGRHTEAFF
>NA|TRBV18|TRBJ1-2|TRBD1
TGTGCCAGCTCACCAGTCTCCGGACAGGGGGGTGGCTACACCTTC
CASSPVSGQGGGYTF
>NA|TRBV28|TRBJ2-5|TRBD2
TGTGCCAGCAGGCAACTAGCGAAGCCCCAAGAGACCCAGTACTTC
CASRQLAKPQETQYF
>NA|TRBV7-3|TRBJ1-2|NA
TGTGCCAGCAGCCCGGGGTTGGGCTATGGCTACACCTTC
CASSPGLGYGYTF
>NA|TRBV6-5|TRBJ2-1|NA
TGTGCCAGCAGTTACTCCTTACAGGCGTACAATGAGCAGTTCTTC
CASSYSLQAYNEQFF
>once|TRBV2|TRBJ2-7|NA
TGTGCCAGCAGTGAGGAGTTCTACGAGCAGTACTTC
CASSEEFYEQYF
>NA|TRBV30|TRBJ1-2|NA
TGTGCCTGGAGAGCCCCCCCCGGGGGGGGCTACACCTTC
CAWRAPPGGGYTF
>NA|TRBV4-2|TRBJ2-1|NA
TGTGCCAGCGCCCCAGCGGAGGTCTCCTACAATGAGCAGTTCTTC
CASAPAEVSYNEQFF
>once|TRBV15|TRBJ2-5|TRBD1
TGTGCCACCCGGCGGGACAGGGTGCGAGAGACCCAGTACTTC
CATRRDRVRETQYF
>NA|TRBV18|TRBJ2-5|NA
TGTGCCAGCTCACCACAACGGTTTGCCCGAGAGACCCAGTACTTC
CASSPQRFARETQYF
>NA|TRBV7-8|TRBJ1-5|NA
TGTGCCAGCAGCTTACAGGCTGCCCAGCCCCAGCATTTT
CASSLQAAQPQHF
>NA|TRBV19|TRBJ2-5|NA
TGTGCCAGTAGTATCGGGGTCGGGAAGGAGACCCAGTACTTC
CASSIGVGKETQYF
>NA|TRBV7-2|TRBJ2-3|TRBD1
TGTGCCAGCAGCTTGGCCCCCGGGACAGGGGGCAAGGGTACGCAGTATTTT
CASSLAPGTGGKGTQYF
>NA|TRBV18|TRBJ2-7|TRBD1
TGTGCCAGCTCACCGCGGGACAGGCTCTCCCTAGGGGAGCAGTACTTC
CASSPRDRLSLGEQYF
>NA|TRBV7-8|TRBJ1-2|NA
TGTGCCAGCAGCTTTGCCAGGGGAATTCATGGCTACACCTTC
CASSFARGIHGYTF